These 32 T cell receptor beta chains were sequenced from one sample in a study of blood T cell repertoires in COVID-19. TCRdb keeps only in-frame clones here, not all; method: immunoSEQ multiplex PCR. Here the sample spans roughly 140,000 clones, approximately 84% being singletons. Material for sequencing was peripheral blood. The origin of the receptors is a woman in her fifties or sixties with acute or convalescent COVID-19.

This chain uses TRBV7-3 with TRBJ1-5; D remains ambiguous. V gave up 2 bases and J gave up 8 bases, with 10 bases separating them. In germline, CDR1 is SGHTA, CDR2 FQGTGA. The CDR3 is made up of 13 amino acids. The CDR3 protein is CASSLWAGEPQHF. The DNA of the CDR3 is TGTGCCAGCAGCTTATGGGCCGGCGAGCCCCAGCATTTT.

This clone was found a few times. The rearrangement uses TRBV6-6 and TRBJ2-7; 7 nucleotides match TRBD2. Germline lookup yields CDR1 MNHNY and CDR2 SVGAGI (reference sequence). V shed 7 bases and J 3 bases; nucleotides not matched to a gene: 6. This CDR3 contains 13 residues. This CDR3 is CASNQAGRYEQYF. The CDR3 DNA reads as TGTGCCAGCAATCAAGCGGGACGCTACGAGCAGTACTTC.

J is TRBJ2-5 and V is TRBV13, with TRBD2 identical over 7 bases. CDR1 is PRHDT and CDR2 is FYEKMQ in the germline V gene (reference sequence). The CDR3 totals 16 residues. V shed 4 bases, J shed 5 bases, and the junction held 13 bases outside the gene matches. CDR3 bases: TGTGCCAGCAGCTCCAGGACCAGGGAGGGCTTTGAGACCCAGTACTTC. This codes for CASSSRTREGFETQYF.

The chain employs TRBV19 and TRBJ1-5; a weak D match, TRBD1 (6 bases). The germline CDR1 and CDR2 sequences are LNHDA and SQIVND (reference sequence). Trimming left V 5 bases short and J 1 base short, with 15 bases between. The CDR3 runs to 16 residues. DNA for the CDR3: TGTGCCAGTAGTGCAGTTGCGGGGGCAAGCAATCAGCCCCAGCATTTT. Its protein is CASSAVAGASNQPQHF.

This clone was seen only once. The V and J genes are TRBV28 and TRBJ2-7; D perhaps matches TRBD2 (6 bases). The CDR3 sequence is 15 residues long. The V and J ends lost 8 bases and 3 bases respectively, with 20 bases between them. Germline assignment: CDR1 MDHEN and CDR2 SYDVKM. CDR3 sequence (DNA): TGTGCCAGCTATACGGGAGTAACCCGCCTCTACGAGCAGTACTTC. Its protein is CASYTGVTRLYEQYF.

CDR3 sequence reads: CASSLSTGRRTEAFF. The CDR3 bases are TGTGCCAGCAGTTTATCGACAGGGAGGAGGACTGAAGCTTTCTTT. The chain links TRBV28 to TRBJ1-1; 7 nucleotides align to TRBD1. The CDR3 has 15 amino acids. The J segment lost 5 bases and the V segment lost 1 base, leaving 7 bases of the junction unmatched. CDR1 and CDR2 from the germline V gene are MDHEN and SYDVKM.

The CDR3 loop reads CASSQDGLDGLTGELFF. The CDR3 region has the DNA TGTGCCAGCAGCCAAGACGGATTGGACGGACTCACCGGGGAGCTGTTTTTT. This chain joins TRBV14 and TRBJ2-2; tentative D call: TRBD2 (5 bases). Germline lookup yields CDR1 SGHDN and CDR2 FVKESK. Trimming shortened V by 0 bases and J by 4 bases, and 15 bases separated the two germline ends. This CDR3 region has 17 residues.

The chain joins TRBV29-1 to TRBJ2-1, with 12 bases fitting TRBD2. Germline loops: CDR1 SQVTM, CDR2 ANQGSEA. The length of the CDR3 is 17 residues. The V segment lost 6 bases and the J segment 6 bases; nucleotides outside the gene matches: 15. CDR3 protein: CSVDGLAGRLEGNEQFF. In DNA, the CDR3 is TGCAGCGTCGACGGACTAGCGGGAAGGTTGGAGGGCAATGAGCAGTTCTTC.

This chain joins TRBV9 and TRBJ2-1, with 9 bases that match TRBD2. Losses at the gene ends were 3 bases for V and 4 bases for J; bases not matched to a gene: 5. Germline CDR1 SGDLS, CDR2 YYNGEE. There are 15 residues in the CDR3. The CDR3 DNA follows: TGTGCCAGCAGCGCCGGGACTAGCTTATACAATGAGCAGTTCTTC. This sequence encodes CASSAGTSLYNEQFF.

A few counts support this clone. The chain links TRBV10-3 to TRBJ2-5; 10 bases fit TRBD2. The germline V gene has CDR1 ENHRY and CDR2 SYGVKD. Trimming removed 3 bases from V and 0 bases from J; junction bases left unmatched: 7. This CDR3 region has 17 residues. CDR3 in DNA: TGTGCCATCAGTGATCCTAAGCGGGAGGGGAACCAAGAGACCCAGTACTTC. Protein: CAISDPKREGNQETQYF.

Here the CDR3 DNA reads TGTGCCAGCAGTGAAGCGGGGACAGCGAAGTCTGGAAACACCATATATTTT. The encoded protein is CASSEAGTAKSGNTIYF. This chain uses TRBV2 with TRBJ1-3; 7 bases fit TRBD1. The germline CDR1 and CDR2 sequences are SNHLY and FYNNEI. The CDR3 totals 17 residues. With 0 bases clipped from V and 1 base from J, the junction kept 6 bases outside the gene matches.

The rearrangement uses TRBV11-2 and TRBJ2-1; TRBD2 might be the D (6 bases). Trimming removed 1 base from V and 7 bases from J, with 14 bases in between. CDR1 is SGHAT, CDR2 FQNNGV, per germline. The CDR3 extends over 15 amino acids. The CDR3: CASSLVGGAGNEQFF. DNA of the CDR3: TGTGCCAGCAGCTTAGTGGGGGGAGCCGGGAATGAGCAGTTCTTC.

A word on this clone: Other DNA sequences in this sample translate to the same CDR3. This chain joins TRBV27 and TRBJ2-7; no reliable D call. V was cut by 4 bases and J by 2 bases, with 3 bases left in between. Germline-derived CDR1 and CDR2 are MNHEY and SMNVEV (reference sequence). The CDR3 length is 11 residues. The CDR3 coding sequence is TGTGCCAGCAGTTCTGCCTACGAGCAGTACTTC. Translating it yields CASSSAYEQYF.

As concerns this clone: Sequence at one end of the junction differs from germline and may be a read error. CDR3 sequence reads: CASSLSYWGTGNTIYF. For the CDR3, the DNA is TGTGCTAGCAGCTTAAGCTACTGGGGCACTGGAAACACCATATATTTT. V gene TRBV7-7 combines with J gene TRBJ1-3; tentatively, D is TRBD1 (5 bases). The CDR3 runs to 16 residues. The germline V gene encodes CDR1 SSHAT and CDR2 FNYEAQ (reference sequence).

This clone has more than one count but fewer than ten. V gene TRBV7-2 combines with J gene TRBJ2-1, with D possibly matching TRBD1 (6 bases). Germline V gene sequence: CDR1 SGHTA, CDR2 FQGNSA. The length of the CDR3 is 12 residues. V lost 11 bases and J lost 7, with 15 bases in between. This chain's CDR3 is CAGGQSWNEQFF. CDR3 coding DNA: TGTGCCGGGGGACAATCGTGGAATGAGCAGTTCTTC.

The gene calls are TRBV28 and TRBJ2-3; 8 positions match TRBD1. The ends lost 4 bases at V and 2 bases at J; junction bases unmatched: 8. The CDR3 extends over 16 amino acids. Germline CDR1 is MDHEN and CDR2 is SYDVKM. The CDR3 sequence: CASSSAGTGNTDTQYF. CDR3 nucleotide sequence: TGTGCCAGCAGTTCCGCCGGGACAGGAAACACAGATACGCAGTATTTT.

The CDR3 nucleotides are TGCAGCGTTGAAGATTGGCAGGGGGCGCGAGAGCAGTACTTC. Protein: CSVEDWQGAREQYF. The rearrangement uses TRBV29-1 and TRBJ2-7; 8 positions match TRBD1. This CDR3 region has 14 residues. Unmatched junction bases numbered 8, after V lost 0 bases and J lost 7 bases. Germline values: CDR1 SQVTM, CDR2 ANQGSEA.

This rearrangement joins TRBV30 to TRBJ2-1; D uncertain. Germline CDR1 GTSNPN, CDR2 SVGIG (reference sequence). V was trimmed by 2 bases and J by 6 bases, leaving 8 bases between them. The CDR3 is 12 residues long. In DNA form, the CDR3 reads TGTGCCTGGAGTATCCTAGGCAATGAGCAGTTCTTC. Amino acids: CAWSILGNEQFF. The complete variable domain, with remaining parts taken from reference TRBV30 and TRBJ2-1, reads SQTIHQWPATLVQPVGSPLSLECTVEGTSNPNLYWYRQAAGRGLQLLFYSVGIGQISSEVPQNLSASRPQDRQFILSSKKLLLSDSGFYLCAWSILGNEQFFGPGTRLTVL.

The V gene is TRBV10-3, the J gene TRBJ1-5, with D perhaps TRBD1 (5 bases). Germline loops: CDR1 ENHRY, CDR2 SYGVKD. The CDR3 runs to 14 residues. The V end lost 3 bases, the J end lost 3 bases, and 9 bases lay between the germline ends. CDR3 sequence: CAISEGAVNQPQHF. CDR3 coding DNA: TGTGCCATCAGTGAAGGGGCAGTCAATCAGCCCCAGCATTTT.

The chain couples TRBV5-4 to TRBJ2-5, with D unclear. V was shortened by 2 bases and J by 1 base, with 6 bases between the two germline ends. Germline lookup yields CDR1 SGHNT and CDR2 YYREEE (reference sequence). This CDR3 contains 13 residues. For the CDR3, the DNA is TGTGCCAGCAGCTTAAACAGCCAAGAGACCCAGTACTTC. It codes for CASSLNSQETQYF.

V is TRBV5-1 and J is TRBJ2-1, with D tentatively TRBD1 (5 bases). This CDR3 spans 15 amino acids. Trimming took 0 bases from V and 5 from J, leaving 12 bases between them. From germline, CDR1 is SGHRS and CDR2 YFSETQ. CDR3 coding DNA: TGCGCCAGCAGCTTGGGATCAGGGCTCCACAATGAGCAGTTCTTC. Translated: CASSLGSGLHNEQFF.

This clone was counted a single time. The genes are TRBV15 and TRBJ1-5, with 11 nucleotides matching TRBD1. The CDR3 loop spans 15 amino acids. CDR1 is LNHNV and CDR2 is YYDKDF in the germline V gene (reference sequence). V trimming: 4 bases; J trimming: 5 bases; junction bases outside the gene matches: 4. DNA for the CDR3: TGTGCCACCAGCACCCGGACAGGGGGCCATCAGCCCCAGCATTTT. Its protein is CATSTRTGGHQPQHF.

The chain couples TRBV2 to TRBJ1-1, with TRBD1 identical over 8 bases. The germline V gene encodes CDR1 SNHLY and CDR2 FYNNEI. The CDR3 loop spans 14 amino acids. After removal of 5 bases from V and 3 bases from J, the junction contained 5 bases not matched to a gene. CDR3 coding DNA: TGTGCCAGCAGTTTCAGACAGGGGCACACTGAAGCTTTCTTT. Translated: CASSFRQGHTEAFF.

This clone was seen once. The V and J genes are TRBV6-6 and TRBJ2-5; 9 nucleotides align to TRBD2. The CDR3 consists of 14 residues. Trimming took 6 bases from V and 4 from J; bases not matched to a gene: 6. In germline, CDR1 is MNHNY, CDR2 SVGAGI (reference sequence). DNA of the CDR3: TGTGCCAGCAGCCCAACTAGCGGGCCAGAGACCCAGTACTTC. Amino acid sequence: CASSPTSGPETQYF.

V usage is TRBV28 and J usage is TRBJ1-5, with D possibly matching TRBD1 (5 bases). Trimming cost V 4 bases and J 10 bases, with 11 bases left between them. Germline V gene data show CDR1 as MDHEN and CDR2 as SYDVKM. The CDR3 has 12 amino acids. The CDR3 region is CASSWRGAPQHF. CDR3 sequence (DNA): TGTGCCAGCAGTTGGCGGGGCGCACCCCAGCATTTT.

The chain carries TRBV6-5 and TRBJ1-2; D is uncertain. Germline V lookup: CDR1 MNHEY, CDR2 SVGAGI. Between the trimmed V and J ends, which lost 0 bases and 0 bases, there was a span of 5 bases. The CDR3 sequence is 14 residues long. The CDR3 region is CASSYSNTNYGYTF. CDR3 sequence (DNA): TGTGCCAGCAGTTACTCTAACACTAACTATGGCTACACCTTC.

The rearrangement links TRBV15 to TRBJ2-1; D may be TRBD2 (5 bases). The germline gives CDR1 LNHNV, CDR2 YYDKDF (reference sequence). This CDR3 contains 13 residues. Between the trimmed V and J ends, which lost 0 bases and 8 bases, there was a span of 8 bases. CDR3 residues: CATSRDPGYEQFF. In nucleotides, the CDR3 is TGTGCCACCAGCAGAGATCCGGGATATGAGCAGTTCTTC.

The gene calls are TRBV29-1 and TRBJ1-2; a weak D match, TRBD1 (5 bases). The CDR3 is 11 amino acids. Deletions cut 6 bases from V and 7 bases from J, with 12 bases between. CDR1 is SQVTM, CDR2 ANQGSEA, per germline. In DNA, the CDR3 is TGCAGCGTAGCGGGGACTGGTGGCTACACCTTC. Protein: CSVAGTGGYTF.

This clone was picked up a small number of times. The chain uses TRBV28 and TRBJ2-1, with 13 bases that match TRBD2. This CDR3 is 16 amino acids long. The V segment lost 8 bases and the J segment 3 bases; nucleotides outside the gene matches: 7. Per the germline V gene, CDR1 is MDHEN and CDR2 is SYDVKM. The CDR3 nucleotides are TGTGCCAGCCTCGGGGGACTAGCGGGGTTCTACAATGAGCAGTTCTTC. This sequence encodes CASLGGLAGFYNEQFF.

The CDR3 region is CASSPHLNTEAFF. The CDR3 DNA is TGCGCCAGCAGCCCCCATCTGAACACTGAAGCTTTCTTT. V gene TRBV5-1 combines with J gene TRBJ1-1; D gene uncertain. V was cut by 4 bases and J by 0 bases, with 7 bases left in between. Germline CDR1 and CDR2: SGHRS and YFSETQ. This CDR3 is built from 13 residues.

The chain employs TRBV4-2 and TRBJ2-5; 10 bases are a match to TRBD1. Germline V gene sequence: CDR1 LGHNA, CDR2 YNFKEQ. With 2 bases clipped from V and 0 bases from J, the junction kept 6 bases outside the gene matches. This CDR3 comprises 17 residues. The CDR3 DNA sequence: TGTGCCAGCAGCCAATGGGTCGGGACAGGGGACCAAGAGACCCAGTACTTC. It translates to CASSQWVGTGDQETQYF.

As regards this clone: Other DNA sequences from this sample encode an identical CDR3 as well. The V call is TRBV5-1, the J call TRBJ2-1, with 9 bases fitting TRBD2. CDR1 is SGHRS, CDR2 YFSETQ, per germline. The CDR3 spans 14 residues. The V segment lost 0 bases and the J segment 6 bases; nucleotides outside the gene matches: 1. The CDR3 here is CASSLELAGNEQFF. The CDR3 region has the DNA TGCGCCAGCAGCTTGGAACTAGCGGGCAATGAGCAGTTCTTC.